This section outlines one TCR beta chain sequence together with its context. Its antigen is undetermined. This sample is drawn from a study of cytomegalovirus exposure and HLA in healthy donors. The PCR contained 60 Vbeta and 13 Jbeta primers. TCRdb keeps only in-frame clones here, not all; method: immunoSEQ multiplex PCR. The table lists 100,000 to 150,000 clones, less than 75% of them singletons. General study results and limits: Later analysis showed TCR association rates varying by HLA locus, highest for DRB1 and lowest for HLA-C. A later analysis linked a missense DCLRE1C variant to TCR beta V- and J-gene trimming. Based on reports, TCR beta sequences accurately predicted HLA-A and HLA-B alleles for most subjects.

The specimen sequenced was PBMCs. The TCR sequence derives from a woman aged 35 to 49 in good health and CMV-seropositive.

CDR3 protein: CASSYSTSGGETQYF. CDR3 nucleotides: TGTGCCAGCAGTTACTCGACTAGCGGGGGGGAGACCCAGTACTTC. V is TRBV6-6 and J is TRBJ2-5; TRBD2 matches at 13 bases. V shed 0 bases, J shed 5 bases, and the junction held 0 bases outside the gene matches. CDR3 length equals 15 residues. Germline CDR1 and CDR2: MNHNY and SVGAGI (reference sequence).